This T cell receptor beta chain derives from a study of PD-L1 blockade in urothelial cancer. About the study: About 85% of the roughly 30 patients comprised males who had bladder-origin urothelial cancer.

Turning to this clone: Antigen unknown.

Time point in this sample: peripheral blood 6 weeks after treatment start. The CDR3 is 16 residues long. V shed 2 bases, J shed 4 bases, and the junction held 4 bases outside the gene matches. Germline CDR1 reads LGHNA; CDR2 reads YNFKEQ. Produced via immunoSEQ multiplex PCR; TCRdb's table is partial and in-frame only. The sample yields about 91,000 clones, around four fifths seen once. Notes on the study in general: Durable-benefit patients had greater expansion of tumor-associated blood clones at 3 weeks.

This specimen consisted of PBMCs, obtained around atezolizumab (anti-PD-L1) treatment. The sequence was obtained from a man in his sixties or seventies with urothelial cancer. The rearrangement joins TRBV4-2 to TRBJ1-4; 10 bases match TRBD1. CDR3 in DNA: TGTGCCAGCAGCCAACCAGGGACAGGGGATAATGAAAAACTGTTTTTT. This sequence encodes CASSQPGTGDNEKLFF.